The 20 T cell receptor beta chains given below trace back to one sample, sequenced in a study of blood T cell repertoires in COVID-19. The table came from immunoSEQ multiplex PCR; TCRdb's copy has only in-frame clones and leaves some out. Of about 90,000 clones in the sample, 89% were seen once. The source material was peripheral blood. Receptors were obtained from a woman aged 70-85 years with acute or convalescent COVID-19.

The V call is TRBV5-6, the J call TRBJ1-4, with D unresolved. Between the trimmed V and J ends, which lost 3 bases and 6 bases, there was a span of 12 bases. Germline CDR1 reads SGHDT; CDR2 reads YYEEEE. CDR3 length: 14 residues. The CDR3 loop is CASSSGITYEKLFF. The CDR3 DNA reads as TGTGCCAGCAGCTCGGGGATCACATATGAAAAACTGTTTTTT.

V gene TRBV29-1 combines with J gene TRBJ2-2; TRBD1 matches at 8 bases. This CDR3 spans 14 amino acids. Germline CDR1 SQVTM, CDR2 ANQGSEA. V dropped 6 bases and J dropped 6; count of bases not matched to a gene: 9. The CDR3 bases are TGCAGCGTGGGGACAGGACTCCTCCCCGGGGAGCTGTTTTTT. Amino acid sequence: CSVGTGLLPGELFF.

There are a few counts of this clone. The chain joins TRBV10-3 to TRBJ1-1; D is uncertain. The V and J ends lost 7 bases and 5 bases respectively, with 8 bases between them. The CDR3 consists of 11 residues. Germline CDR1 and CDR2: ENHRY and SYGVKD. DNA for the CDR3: TGTGCCATCATGGGAGGAACTGAAGCTTTCTTT. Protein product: CAIMGGTEAFF.

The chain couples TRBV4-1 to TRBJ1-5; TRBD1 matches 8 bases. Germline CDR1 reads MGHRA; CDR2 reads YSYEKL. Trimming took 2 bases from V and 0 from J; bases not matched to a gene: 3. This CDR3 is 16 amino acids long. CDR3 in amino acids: CASSQSQGASNQPQHF. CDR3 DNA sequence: TGCGCCAGCAGCCAAAGCCAGGGGGCTAGCAATCAGCCCCAGCATTTT.

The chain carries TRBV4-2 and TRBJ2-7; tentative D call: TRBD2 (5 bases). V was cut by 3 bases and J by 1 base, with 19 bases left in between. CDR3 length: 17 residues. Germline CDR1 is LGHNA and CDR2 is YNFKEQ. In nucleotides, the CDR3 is TGTGCCAGCAGCCAGGCCACGGTAGCGAAAAGGTCCTACGAGCAGTACTTC. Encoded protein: CASSQATVAKRSYEQYF.

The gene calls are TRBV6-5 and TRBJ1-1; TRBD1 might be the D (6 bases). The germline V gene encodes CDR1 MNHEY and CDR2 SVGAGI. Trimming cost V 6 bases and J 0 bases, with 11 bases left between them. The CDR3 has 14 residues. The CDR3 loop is CASRDRIMNTEAFF. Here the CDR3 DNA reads TGTGCCAGCAGAGACAGGATCATGAACACTGAAGCTTTCTTT.

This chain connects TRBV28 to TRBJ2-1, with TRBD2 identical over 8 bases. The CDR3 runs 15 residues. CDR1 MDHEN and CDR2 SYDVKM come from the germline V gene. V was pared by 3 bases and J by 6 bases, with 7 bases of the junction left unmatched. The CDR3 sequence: CASSLAGTRGNEQFF. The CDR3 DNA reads TGTGCCAGCAGTTTGGCCGGGACTAGAGGCAATGAGCAGTTCTTC.

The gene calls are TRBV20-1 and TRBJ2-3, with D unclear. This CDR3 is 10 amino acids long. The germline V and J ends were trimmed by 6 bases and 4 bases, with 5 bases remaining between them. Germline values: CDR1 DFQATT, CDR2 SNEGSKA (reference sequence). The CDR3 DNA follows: TGCAGTGCGTCCGCAGATACGCAGTATTTT. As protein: CSASADTQYF.

For the CDR3, the DNA is TGTGCCAGCAGCCAGAGGGGGGGGGCTGGCTACACCTTC. It specifies CASSQRGGAGYTF. The J gene is TRBJ1-2, the V gene TRBV3-1 (or the pseudogene TRBV3-2), with TRBD1 as a possible D gene (6 bases). The CDR3 covers 13 residues. CDR1 is LGHDT and CDR2 is YNNKEL in the germline V gene (reference sequence). V was clipped by 3 bases and J by 7 bases, with 12 bases between them.

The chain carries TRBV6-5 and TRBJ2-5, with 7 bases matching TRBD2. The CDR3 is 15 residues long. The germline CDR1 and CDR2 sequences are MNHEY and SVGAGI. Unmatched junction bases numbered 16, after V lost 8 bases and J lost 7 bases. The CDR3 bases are TGTGCCAGCGGAGTTAGCGGGTGGGGTTGGTTGACCCAGTACTTC. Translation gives CASGVSGWGWLTQYF.

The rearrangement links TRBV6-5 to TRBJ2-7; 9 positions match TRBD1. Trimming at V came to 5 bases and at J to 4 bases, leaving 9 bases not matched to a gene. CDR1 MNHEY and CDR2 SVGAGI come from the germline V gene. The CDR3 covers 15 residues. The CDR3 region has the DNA TGTGCCAGCAGTCAAACAGGGGGCACCTTTTACGAGCAGTACGTC. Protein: CASSQTGGTFYEQYV.

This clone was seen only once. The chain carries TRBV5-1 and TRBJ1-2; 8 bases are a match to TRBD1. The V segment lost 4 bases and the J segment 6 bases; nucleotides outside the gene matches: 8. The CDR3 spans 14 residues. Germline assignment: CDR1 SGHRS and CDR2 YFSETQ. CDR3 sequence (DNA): TGCGCCAGCAGCCCGGGCGGGGGACAGGATGGCTACACCTTC. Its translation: CASSPGGGQDGYTF. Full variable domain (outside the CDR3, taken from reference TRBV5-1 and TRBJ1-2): KAGVTQTPRYLIKTRGQQVTLSCSPISGHRSVSWYQQTPGQGLQFLFEYFSETQRNKGNFPGRFSGRQFSNSRSEMNVSTLELGDSALYLCASSPGGGQDGYTFGSGTRLTVV.

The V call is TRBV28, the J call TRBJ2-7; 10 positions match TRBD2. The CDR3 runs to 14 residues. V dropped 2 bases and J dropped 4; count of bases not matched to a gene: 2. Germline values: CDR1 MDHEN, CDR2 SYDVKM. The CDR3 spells CASSLTSGAYEQYF. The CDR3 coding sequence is TGTGCCAGCAGTTTAACTAGCGGGGCATACGAGCAGTACTTC.

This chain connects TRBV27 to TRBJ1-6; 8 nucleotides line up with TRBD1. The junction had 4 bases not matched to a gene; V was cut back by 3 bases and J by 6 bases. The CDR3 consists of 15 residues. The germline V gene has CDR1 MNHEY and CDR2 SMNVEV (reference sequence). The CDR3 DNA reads TGTGCCAGCAGTTTGGGGGACAGGCGTAATTCACCCCTCCACTTT. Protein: CASSLGDRRNSPLHF.

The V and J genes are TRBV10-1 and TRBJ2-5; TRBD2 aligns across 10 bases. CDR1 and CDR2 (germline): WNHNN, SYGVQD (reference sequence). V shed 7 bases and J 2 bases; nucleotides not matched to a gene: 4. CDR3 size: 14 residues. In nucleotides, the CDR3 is TGCGCCAGCAATAGTAGCGGGGGGCAAGAGACCCAGTACTTC. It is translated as CASNSSGGQETQYF.

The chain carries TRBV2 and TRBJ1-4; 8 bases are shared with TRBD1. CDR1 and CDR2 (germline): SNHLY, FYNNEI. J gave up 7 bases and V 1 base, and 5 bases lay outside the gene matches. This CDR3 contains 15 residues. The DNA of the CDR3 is TGTGCCAGCAGTGAAGTCAGGGGGCGCGGTGAAAAACTGTTTTTT. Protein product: CASSEVRGRGEKLFF.

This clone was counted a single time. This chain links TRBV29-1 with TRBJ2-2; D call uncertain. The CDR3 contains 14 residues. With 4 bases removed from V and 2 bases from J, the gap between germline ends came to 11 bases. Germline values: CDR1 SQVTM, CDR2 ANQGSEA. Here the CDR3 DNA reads TGCAGCGTTGGGCATTGGCCTAACACCGGGGAGCTGTTTTTT. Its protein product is CSVGHWPNTGELFF.

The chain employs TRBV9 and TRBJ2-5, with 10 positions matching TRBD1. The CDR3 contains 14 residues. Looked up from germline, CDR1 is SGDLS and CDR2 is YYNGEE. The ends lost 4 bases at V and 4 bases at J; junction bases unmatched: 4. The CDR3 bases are TGTGCCAGCAGCTCGCGGACAGGGGGAGAGACCCAGTACTTC. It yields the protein CASSSRTGGETQYF.

The CDR3 protein is CASSYVQFTDTQYF. The CDR3 region has the DNA TGTGCCAGCAGTTACGTCCAATTCACAGATACGCAGTATTTT. The chain combines TRBV6-2 or TRBV6-3 with TRBJ2-3; D ambiguous. Germline-derived CDR1 and CDR2 are MNHEY and SVGEGT. V was pared by 2 bases and J by 2 bases, with 8 bases between. The CDR3 extends over 14 amino acids.

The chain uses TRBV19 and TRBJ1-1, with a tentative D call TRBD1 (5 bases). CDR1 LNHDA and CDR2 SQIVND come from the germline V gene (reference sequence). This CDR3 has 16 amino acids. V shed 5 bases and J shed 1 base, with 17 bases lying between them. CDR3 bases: TGTGCCAGTAGTCGACTAGAGGGCCAGGGGAACACTGAAGCTTTCTTT. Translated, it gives CASSRLEGQGNTEAFF.